This T cell receptor (beta chain) was retrieved from a study of blood T cell repertoires in COVID-19. Study as a whole: The United States, Italy and Spain provided the acute and convalescent COVID-19 samples.

In the authors' methods: Estimation of nucleated cell counts was performed using reference gene primer amplification. Produced via immunoSEQ multiplex PCR; TCRdb's table is partial and in-frame only. V and J calls and clone size are as listed in that table; D and trimming were resolved from the DNA. The table shows about 75,000 clones, with more than 70% occurring only once. Per germline, CDR1 LNHNV and CDR2 YYDKDF (reference sequence). V shed 0 bases and J 16 bases; nucleotides not matched to a gene: 10. This CDR3 has 15 amino acids. Specimen: peripheral blood. The receptor comes from a woman in her 70s with acute or convalescent COVID-19. The V gene is TRBV15, the J gene TRBJ2-1, with 12 nucleotides matching TRBD2. The CDR3 DNA follows: TGTGCCACCAGCAGAGAATGGACTAGCGGGGTGTTTATCTTCTTC. Its protein is CATSREWTSGVFIFF.